The 25 T cell receptor beta chains reported below all come from one sample, sequenced in a study of blood T cell repertoires in COVID-19. Only in-frame clones appear in the TCRdb table, and some are missing; sequencing was by immunoSEQ multiplex PCR. The sample lists hundreds of thousands of clones; 75% to 90% were seen once. The sequencing sample was made of PBMCs or T cells enriched from blood (not recorded which). These receptor sequences come from a man aged 25-45 years who had recovered from COVID-19.

V gene TRBV2 combines with J gene TRBJ1-4; D might be TRBD1 (5 bases). Germline-derived CDR1 and CDR2 are SNHLY and FYNNEI. The CDR3 totals 15 residues. V was pared by 2 bases and J by 2 bases, with 9 bases between. The chain's CDR3 is CASSEWGGTNEKLFF. DNA of the CDR3: TGTGCCAGCAGTGAATGGGGCGGTACTAATGAAAAACTGTTTTTT.

The chain has TRBV4-2 and TRBJ1-4, with 8 bases matching TRBD1. The CDR3 consists of 15 residues. Germline CDR1 reads LGHNA; CDR2 reads YNFKEQ. The ends lost 1 base at V and 7 bases at J; junction bases unmatched: 5. CDR3 DNA sequence: TGTGCCAGCAGCCAAGGACAGGGGCTAGGTGAAAAACTGTTTTTT. Translated: CASSQGQGLGEKLFF.

This chain links TRBV5-6 with TRBJ1-6; D unresolved. The CDR3 has 13 residues. CDR1 is SGHDT and CDR2 is YYEEEE in the germline V gene. Trimming pared 2 bases from V and 5 bases from J, leaving 5 bases between. CDR3 residues: CASSFQDNSPLHF. CDR3 DNA sequence: TGTGCCAGCAGCTTCCAGGATAATTCACCCCTCCACTTT.

The chain is built from TRBV9 and TRBJ2-2, with D perhaps TRBD1 (5 bases). The CDR3 runs to 11 residues. Trimming pared 7 bases from V and 7 bases from J, leaving 8 bases between. Germline V gives CDR1 SGDLS, CDR2 YYNGEE. The CDR3 protein is CASSTGGELFF. The CDR3 nucleotides read TGTGCCAGCTCAACAGGCGGGGAGCTGTTTTTT.

This clone was seen a single time. This chain links TRBV10-1 with TRBJ1-1; possible D gene TRBD1, 6 bases. Trimming removed 3 bases from V and 5 bases from J, with 10 bases in between. This CDR3 has 13 amino acids. Germline V gives CDR1 WNHNN, CDR2 SYGVQD (reference sequence). CDR3 nucleotides: TGCGCCAGCAGTGAACAGGGAATAACTGAAGCTTTCTTT. As protein: CASSEQGITEAFF.

The chain has TRBV5-1 and TRBJ1-1; possible D gene TRBD1, 5 bases. The V end was cut by 1 base, the J end by 5 bases, with 15 bases between. The CDR3 spans 15 residues. From germline, CDR1 is SGHRS and CDR2 YFSETQ. The chain's CDR3 is CASSLIPAEGTEAFF. The CDR3 bases are TGCGCCAGCAGCTTGATACCCGCGGAGGGGACTGAAGCTTTCTTT.

This clone was picked up one time. V is TRBV10-2 and J is TRBJ1-3; 9 positions match TRBD1. CDR1 is WSHSY, CDR2 SAAADI, per germline. V was clipped by 6 bases and J by 2 bases; unmatched bases: 8. The CDR3 runs to 16 residues. The DNA for the CDR3 is TGCGCCAGCAGACGTGCCGGGACAGGGACTGGAAACACCATATATTTT. Translation gives CASRRAGTGTGNTIYF.

Details on this clone: This sample also contains other DNA sequences that code for the same CDR3. The chain combines TRBV10-3 with TRBJ2-2; possible D gene TRBD1, 6 bases. The CDR3 runs 13 residues. Germline assignment: CDR1 ENHRY and CDR2 SYGVKD. The V end lost 6 bases, the J end lost 1 base, and 6 bases lay between the germline ends. CDR3 DNA sequence: TGTGCCATCAGGACAGGGAACACCGGGGAGCTGTTTTTT. This sequence encodes CAIRTGNTGELFF.

The genes are TRBV28 and TRBJ1-1; weak D call: TRBD1 (6 bases). Per germline, CDR1 MDHEN and CDR2 SYDVKM. V lost 2 bases and J lost 5, with 15 bases in between. There are 15 residues in the CDR3. The CDR3 coding sequence is TGTGCCAGCAGTTTAGCGCCACAGGGTTGGACTGAAGCTTTCTTT. It encodes CASSLAPQGWTEAFF. The whole variable domain, filled in from reference TRBV28 and TRBJ1-1, reads DVKVTQSSRYLVKRTGEKVFLECVQDMDHENMFWYRQDPGLGLRLIYFSYDVKMKEKGDIPEGYSVSREKKERFSLILESASTNQTSMYLCASSLAPQGWTEAFFGQGTRLTVV.

V gene TRBV28 combines with J gene TRBJ2-7; 7 bases align to TRBD2. The germline V gene encodes CDR1 MDHEN and CDR2 SYDVKM. This CDR3 is built from 14 residues. Trimming at V came to 7 bases and at J to 10 bases, leaving 16 bases not matched to a gene. The CDR3 is CASTQMAGVIDQYF. In DNA, the CDR3 is TGTGCCAGCACTCAGATGGCGGGAGTAATAGATCAGTACTTC.

The CDR3 DNA is TGTGCCAGCAGTTTATTCGGGGGTGGTACTGAAGCTTTCTTT. It codes for CASSLFGGGTEAFF. The chain employs TRBV28 and TRBJ1-1; the D gene is possibly TRBD1 (5 bases). The V and J ends lost 1 base and 5 bases respectively, with 11 bases between them. This CDR3 has 14 amino acids. Looked up from germline, CDR1 is MDHEN and CDR2 is SYDVKM.

V gene TRBV5-1 combines with J gene TRBJ2-7; 16 bases fit TRBD2. Germline CDR1 is SGHRS and CDR2 is YFSETQ. This CDR3 comprises 19 residues. The J segment lost 3 bases and the V segment lost 2 bases, leaving 11 bases of the junction unmatched. Written as DNA, the CDR3 is TGCGCCAGCAGCTTATCGGGACTAGCGGGAGGGCCCTCGGACTACGAGCAGTACTTC. Translating it yields CASSLSGLAGGPSDYEQYF.

The V and J genes are TRBV7-9 and TRBJ2-2, with 7 bases identical to TRBD2. Trimming cost V 6 bases and J 6 bases; bases outside gene matches: 7. This CDR3 has 14 amino acids. From germline, CDR1 is SEHNR and CDR2 FQNEAQ (reference sequence). The CDR3 sequence is CASREVAGAGELFF. In DNA form, the CDR3 reads TGTGCCAGCAGGGAGGTGGCGGGAGCCGGGGAGCTGTTTTTT. The full variable domain, in which reference TRBV7-9 and TRBJ2-2 provide the parts outside the CDR3, is DTGVSQNPRHKITKRGQNVTFRCDPISEHNRLYWYRQTLGQGPEFLTYFQNEAQLEKSRLLSDRFSAERPKGSFSTLEIQRTEQGDSAMYLCASREVAGAGELFFGEGSRLTVL.

This chain uses TRBV7-2 with TRBJ1-4; D not certain. Germline-derived CDR1 and CDR2 are SGHTA and FQGNSA. The CDR3 spans 16 residues. Trimming pared 5 bases from V and 7 bases from J, leaving 20 bases between. For the CDR3, the DNA is TGTGCCAGCAGCCCCAAAGCGGCTCCCAAGGGTGAAAAACTGTTTTTT. This codes for CASSPKAAPKGEKLFF. Combining the CDR3 with reference TRBV7-2 and TRBJ1-4 gives the whole variable domain GAGVSQSPSNKVTEKGKDVELRCDPISGHTALYWYRQSLGQGLEFLIYFQGNSAPDKSGLPSDRFSAERTGGSVSTLTIQRTQQEDSAVYLCASSPKAAPKGEKLFFGSGTQLSVL.

The V gene is TRBV3-1 (or the pseudogene TRBV3-2), the J gene TRBJ2-2, with D perhaps TRBD2 (5 bases). This CDR3 has 16 amino acids. V lost 3 bases and J 0 bases, leaving 11 bases between the germline ends. Germline CDR1 reads LGHDT; CDR2 reads YNNKEL (reference sequence). CDR3 in DNA: TGTGCCAGCAGCCAGTGGGCGGGTTCGAACACCGGGGAGCTGTTTTTT. It translates to CASSQWAGSNTGELFF.

This chain links TRBV5-1 with TRBJ1-1; TRBD1 matches 7 bases. The CDR3 runs to 15 residues. Trimming took 0 bases from V and 4 from J; bases not matched to a gene: 6. Per germline, CDR1 SGHRS and CDR2 YFSETQ. The CDR3 nucleotides are TGCGCCAGCAGCTTGGCTATAGGGGGCAGCACTGAAGCTTTCTTT. Protein sequence: CASSLAIGGSTEAFF.

The chain links TRBV29-1 to TRBJ2-1; TRBD1 matches at 7 bases. The CDR3 consists of 11 residues. The V segment lost 2 bases and the J segment 10 bases; nucleotides outside the gene matches: 2. Germline lookup yields CDR1 SQVTM and CDR2 ANQGSEA. CDR3 loop: CSVESRGEQFF. DNA for the CDR3: TGCAGCGTTGAATCCAGGGGGGAGCAGTTCTTC.

This chain uses TRBV9 with TRBJ2-5; D is unclear. V was clipped by 0 bases and J by 5 bases, with 11 bases between them. This CDR3 contains 14 residues. CDR1 SGDLS and CDR2 YYNGEE come from the germline V gene. The CDR3 here is CASSVGSHGETQYF. CDR3 bases: TGTGCCAGCAGCGTAGGTTCCCACGGGGAGACCCAGTACTTC.

The rearrangement joins TRBV9 to TRBJ1-4; 9 bases line up with TRBD1. Germline CDR1 and CDR2: SGDLS and YYNGEE. The CDR3 sequence is 15 residues long. Trimming took 4 bases from V and 2 from J; bases not matched to a gene: 3. The CDR3 sequence is CASSSGQGTNEKLFF. The CDR3 coding sequence is TGTGCCAGCAGCTCCGGACAGGGGACTAATGAAAAACTGTTTTTT. Based on the CDR3 plus reference TRBV9 and TRBJ1-4, the full variable domain is DSGVTQTPKHLITATGQRVTLRCSPRSGDLSVYWYQQSLDQGLQFLIQYYNGEERAKGNILERFSAQQFPDLHSELNLSSLELGDSALYFCASSSGQGTNEKLFFGSGTQLSVL.

The chain couples TRBV5-1 to TRBJ1-5; 7 bases fit TRBD1. The CDR3 covers 15 residues. Germline V CDR1 and CDR2: SGHRS, YFSETQ. Unmatched junction bases numbered 12, after V lost 9 bases and J lost 3 bases. The CDR3 coding sequence is TGCGCCACCCCGATCGGGGGACAGTTCAATCAGCCCCAGCATTTT. It yields the protein CATPIGGQFNQPQHF.

The chain joins TRBV18 to TRBJ1-6, with D tentatively TRBD1 (5 bases). Trimming pared 5 bases from V and 5 bases from J, leaving 16 bases between. Per the germline V gene, CDR1 is KGHSH and CDR2 is LQKENI. The length of the CDR3 is 16 residues. In DNA form, the CDR3 reads TGTGCCAGCTCATTTCGGGAGGGACCGGATAATTCACCCCTCCACTTT. Its protein product is CASSFREGPDNSPLHF.

This sequence joins TRBV28 and TRBJ2-5; TRBD2 agrees at 7 bases. The CDR3 totals 12 residues. Germline V gene sequence: CDR1 MDHEN, CDR2 SYDVKM. Trimming took 8 bases from V and 5 from J; bases not matched to a gene: 5. CDR3 residues: CASGRELETQYF. CDR3 DNA sequence: TGTGCCAGCGGGCGGGAGCTGGAGACCCAGTACTTC.

The rearrangement joins TRBV6-4 to TRBJ2-7; D unclear. The V end lost 5 bases, the J end lost 3 bases, and 11 bases lay between the germline ends. The CDR3 spans 13 residues. Germline V CDR1 and CDR2: MRHNA, SNTAGT. CDR3 nucleotide sequence: TGTGCCAGCAGTCCTATTCCAGGCTACGAGCAGTACTTC. Protein sequence: CASSPIPGYEQYF.

The chain links TRBV29-1 to TRBJ1-1; no firm D call. Trimming stripped 7 bases from V and 1 base from J, with 7 bases between. The CDR3 is made up of 11 amino acids. Germline loops: CDR1 SQVTM, CDR2 ANQGSEA. CDR3 loop: CSATENTEAFF. DNA for the CDR3: TGCAGCGCAACAGAGAACACTGAAGCTTTCTTT. Variable domain in full (rest from reference TRBV29-1 and TRBJ1-1): SAVISQKPSRDICQRGTSLTIQCQVDSQVTMMFWYRQQPGQSLTLIATANQGSEATYESGFVIDKFPISRPNLTFSTLTVSNMSPEDSSIYLCSATENTEAFFGQGTRLTVV.

V gene TRBV2 combines with J gene TRBJ2-1, with TRBD2 matching 8 bases. The germline V gene has CDR1 SNHLY and CDR2 FYNNEI. J gave up 6 bases and V 6 bases, and 7 bases lay outside the gene matches. This CDR3 region has 14 residues. The CDR3 region is CASRQSGSGNEQFF. CDR3 sequence (DNA): TGTGCCAGCAGGCAGAGCGGGAGTGGCAATGAGCAGTTCTTC. Supplemented by reference TRBV2 and TRBJ2-1, the full variable domain reads EPEVTQTPSHQVTQMGQEVILRCVPISNHLYFYWYRQILGQKVEFLVSFYNNEISEKSEIFDDQFSVERPDGSNFTLKIRSTKLEDSAMYFCASRQSGSGNEQFFGPGTRLTVL.